These 12 T cell receptor beta chains were all obtained from the same sample, sequenced in a study of CD8 T cells in ankylosing spondylitis. Study conclusions and caveats: Seemingly distinctive of ankylosing spondylitis blood was a TCR beta motif formed by eight highly homologous variants.

TCRdb re-analysed the 5' RACE reads in MiXCR, keeping a single row per CDR3 protein. The table shows fewer than 550,000 distinct CDR3 sequences, with roughly 5.3% occurring only once. Their antigen targets remain unknown. Material: blood, either unsorted or a sorted T cell fraction (not recorded which). These receptors all stem from a male donor with ankylosing spondylitis.

The sample holds a few counts of this clonotype. The J gene is TRBJ2-2, the V gene TRBV10-2, with 9 bases aligning to TRBD2. The CDR3 length is 16 residues. Germline V gives CDR1 WSHSY, CDR2 SAAADI. After removal of 3 bases from V and 5 bases from J, the junction contained 7 bases not matched to a gene. CDR3 coding DNA: TGCGCCAGCAGTGACATCTTTAGCGGGGGAACCGGGGAGCTGTTTTTT. Translation gives CASSDIFSGGTGELFF.

At least ten counts were recorded for this clonotype. V gene TRBV6-1 combines with J gene TRBJ2-1; D gene ambiguous. This CDR3 has 14 amino acids. Trimming took 5 bases from V and 0 from J, leaving 8 bases between them. Germline CDR1 and CDR2: MNHNS and SASEGT. CDR3 DNA: TGTGCCAGCAGTAATACACTCTCCTACAATGAGCAGTTCTTC. The encoded protein is CASSNTLSYNEQFF.

This clonotype was counted a few times. The chain employs TRBV7-8 and TRBJ2-2, with TRBD2 identical over 11 bases. Germline V gene lookup returns CDR1 SGHVS and CDR2 FQNEAQ. J gave up 4 bases and V 7 bases, and 5 bases lay outside the gene matches. The CDR3 has 15 amino acids. DNA for the CDR3: TGTGCCAGCATACTAGCGGGAGCGGCCACCGGGGAGCTGTTTTTT. Protein product: CASILAGAATGELFF. The entire variable domain, with the rest obtained from reference TRBV7-8 and TRBJ2-2, is as follows: GAGVSQSPRYKVAKRGQDVALRCDPISGHVSLFWYQQALGQGPEFLTYFQNEAQLDKSGLPSDRFFAERPEGSVSTLKIQRTQQEDSAVYLCASILAGAATGELFFGEGSRLTVL.

This clonotype was seen ten or more times. The J gene is TRBJ2-6, the V gene TRBV9; 9 bases are a match to TRBD1. Per the germline V gene, CDR1 is SGDLS and CDR2 is YYNGEE. V shed 5 bases, J shed 1 base, and the junction held 4 bases outside the gene matches. The CDR3 runs to 16 residues. This CDR3 reads CASSWDRESGANVLTF. CDR3 nucleotide sequence: TGTGCCAGCAGTTGGGACAGGGAGTCTGGGGCCAACGTCCTGACTTTC.

This clonotype has at least ten counts. The V call is TRBV6-5, the J call TRBJ2-7, with 8 bases lining up with TRBD1. CDR1 is MNHEY and CDR2 is SVGAGI in the germline V gene. The J segment lost 3 bases and the V segment lost 3 bases, leaving 7 bases of the junction unmatched. The CDR3 has 15 residues. The CDR3 DNA sequence: TGTGCCAGCAGTTATGGGGGGACAGGATACTACGAGCAGTACTTC. It specifies CASSYGGTGYYEQYF.

This clonotype was counted many times. The chain recombines TRBV28 with TRBJ2-1; D could derive from TRBD1 or TRBD2 (5 bases each). CDR1 is MDHEN, CDR2 SYDVKM, per germline. Between the trimmed V and J ends, which lost 10 bases and 6 bases, there was a span of 16 bases. The CDR3 is made up of 13 amino acids. The CDR3 nucleotides read TGTGCCATCCAATGGAAGGGACGCAATGAGCAGTTCTTC. This encodes CAIQWKGRNEQFF.

This clonotype showed up many times. This chain joins TRBV7-8 and TRBJ2-1, with D perhaps TRBD2 (6 bases). This CDR3 has 14 amino acids. Germline V gene data show CDR1 as SGHVS and CDR2 as FQNEAQ. Trimming pared 5 bases from V and 6 bases from J, leaving 14 bases between. This CDR3 reads CASSHRRGRNEQFF. For the CDR3, the DNA is TGTGCCAGCAGCCACCGGAGGGGACGCAATGAGCAGTTCTTC.

This clonotype has at least ten counts. This chain connects TRBV21-1 to TRBJ1-1; the D call TRBD1 from the table was never checked on the DNA. TRBV21-1 is termed a pseudogene. The CDR3 runs 15 residues. CDR3 bases: TGTGCCAGCAGCAAAGTCAAGACAGGGGACACTGAAGCTTTCTTT. This encodes CASSKVKTGDTEAFF.

This clonotype was observed at least ten times. The CDR3 nucleotides read TGTGCCAGCAGCTACAGGTCGGGAAACACCATATATTTT. Its translation: CASSYRSGNTIYF. The J gene is TRBJ1-3, the V gene TRBV7-2; a weak D match, TRBD1 (5 bases). Trimming left V 4 bases short and J 4 bases short, with 8 bases between. The CDR3 length is 13 residues. The V gene's germline CDR1 is SGHTA and CDR2 FQGNSA. The variable domain in full, completed from reference TRBV7-2 and TRBJ1-3, reads GAGVSQSPSNKVTEKGKDVELRCDPISGHTALYWYRQSLGQGLEFLIYFQGNSAPDKSGLPSDRFSAERTGGSVSTLTIQRTQQEDSAVYLCASSYRSGNTIYFGEGSWLTVV.

This clonotype was counted ten times or more. This chain joins TRBV18 and TRBJ2-2, with TRBD2 as a possible D gene (7 bases). The CDR3 extends over 15 amino acids. V lost 8 bases and J 4 bases, leaving 17 bases between the germline ends. The germline gives CDR1 KGHSH, CDR2 LQKENI. CDR3 bases: TGTGCCAGCCAAAGCGGGACACAGGCCACCGGGGAGCTGTTTTTT. It is translated as CASQSGTQATGELFF.

This clonotype was seen ten or more times. V and J are TRBV4-3 and TRBJ2-3; 15 nucleotides match TRBD2. Germline CDR1 is LGHNA and CDR2 is YSLEER. The CDR3 consists of 16 residues. With 1 base clipped from V and 5 bases from J, the junction kept 1 base outside the gene matches. Written as DNA, the CDR3 is TGCGCCAGCAGCCAAGGGACTAGCGGGAGGGGAGATACGCAGTATTTT. Translating it yields CASSQGTSGRGDTQYF.

This clonotype was counted at least ten times. V usage is TRBV7-2 and J usage is TRBJ2-2; possibly TRBD2 for D (5 bases). The V end lost 3 bases, the J end lost 3 bases, and 8 bases lay between the germline ends. Germline V CDR1 and CDR2: SGHTA, FQGNSA. This CDR3 comprises 14 residues. CDR3 in DNA: TGTGCCAGCAGCTTTTTGGGAGACACCGGGGAGCTGTTTTTT. This gives the protein CASSFLGDTGELFF.